These 32 T cell receptor beta chains share one sample of origin, sequenced in a study of OX40 agonist ivuxolimab in advanced cancers. Produced via immunoSEQ multiplex PCR; TCRdb's table is partial and in-frame only. The sample holds about 100,000 clones; around 94% are singletons and the top ten take more than 0.15%. Here the sequenced sample was CD4+ or CD8+ T cells sorted from blood, taken in a trial of the OX40 agonist ivuxolimab. These receptors all stem from an adult with an advanced solid tumor such as melanoma, head and neck, liver or kidney cancer.

The chain combines TRBV19 with TRBJ2-7; D assignment may be TRBD1 or TRBD2 (5 bases each). Trimming cost V 0 bases and J 3 bases, with 12 bases left between them. The CDR3 consists of 15 residues. Germline V lookup: CDR1 LNHDA, CDR2 SQIVND (reference sequence). CDR3 DNA sequence: TGTGCCAGTAGTATAGAAAGGGGCGCGGGCTACGAGCAGTACTTC. Translation: CASSIERGAGYEQYF. Filled out from reference TRBV19 and TRBJ2-7, the complete variable domain reads DGGITQSPKYLFRKEGQNVTLSCEQNLNHDAMYWYRQDPGQGLRLIYYSQIVNDFQKGDIAEGYSVSREKKESFPLTVTSAQKNPTAFYLCASSIERGAGYEQYFGPGTRLTVT.

The V and J genes are TRBV10-1 and TRBJ2-5; TRBD1 might be the D (5 bases). The CDR3 sequence is 15 residues long. The germline CDR1 and CDR2 sequences are WNHNN and SYGVQD (reference sequence). The V end lost 0 bases, the J end lost 5 bases, and 13 bases lay between the germline ends. CDR3 DNA: TGCGCCAGCAGTGAGTCTGGCAGGGCCCGGGAGACCCAGTACTTC. Protein: CASSESGRARETQYF.

The chain joins TRBV6-5 to TRBJ1-2; D is unclear. Germline V lookup: CDR1 MNHEY, CDR2 SVGAGI. This CDR3 has 11 amino acids. The V end lost 5 bases, the J end lost 7 bases, and 8 bases lay between the germline ends. The CDR3 protein is CASSHTGGYTF. CDR3 nucleotides: TGTGCCAGCAGTCATACGGGTGGCTACACCTTC.

The J gene is TRBJ1-2, the V gene TRBV19; the match to TRBD1 covers 8 bases. V was pared by 0 bases and J by 5 bases, with 8 bases of the junction left unmatched. CDR1 LNHDA and CDR2 SQIVND come from the germline V gene (reference sequence). CDR3 size: 16 residues. The CDR3 DNA is TGTGCCAGTAGTATAGAACGGGCTCGGACAGGGTATGGCTACACCTTC. Translated, it gives CASSIERARTGYGYTF.

The rearrangement joins TRBV5-4 to TRBJ2-1; 8 bases agree with TRBD2. Trimming at V came to 6 bases and at J to 2 bases, leaving 10 bases not matched to a gene. Germline values: CDR1 SGHNT, CDR2 YYREEE (reference sequence). The CDR3 runs 16 residues. In DNA, the CDR3 is TGTGCCAGCACCCCCGGCGGGGGGCGTACCTACAATGAGCAGTTCTTC. Its translation is CASTPGGGRTYNEQFF.

The chain uses TRBV5-8 and TRBJ1-2; possible D gene TRBD1, 5 bases. V was cut by 6 bases and J by 5 bases, with 26 bases left in between. The CDR3 is 17 amino acids. CDR1 and CDR2 (germline): SGHTS, YDEGEE. CDR3 sequence: CASIRGLTLLGPYGYTF. As DNA, the CDR3 is TGTGCCAGCATCCGGGGACTAACTCTCTTGGGGCCTTATGGCTACACCTTC.

The chain carries TRBV7-8 and TRBJ1-1; 7 bases agree with TRBD1. The ends lost 6 bases at V and 7 bases at J; junction bases unmatched: 8. CDR1 is SGHVS, CDR2 FQNEAQ, per germline. The CDR3 is made up of 13 amino acids. The CDR3 DNA reads as TGTGCCAGCAGGACACAGGGGACCGGTGAAGCTTTCTTT. It yields the protein CASRTQGTGEAFF.

The gene calls are TRBV7-9 and TRBJ1-4; TRBD1 matches 9 bases. With V trimmed by 5 bases and J by 7 bases, 8 bases remained unmatched. CDR1 and CDR2 from the germline V gene are SEHNR and FQNEAQ (reference sequence). This CDR3 region has 15 residues. Here the CDR3 reads CASSLPTGGTEKLFF. In DNA form, the CDR3 reads TGTGCCAGCAGCCTACCGACAGGGGGAACTGAAAAACTGTTTTTT.

This sequence joins TRBV6-6 and TRBJ2-3, with 10 bases matching TRBD1. V was clipped by 5 bases and J by 4 bases; unmatched bases: 6. Germline V gene sequence: CDR1 MNHNY, CDR2 SVGAGI (reference sequence). This CDR3 has 15 amino acids. The CDR3, as DNA: TGTGCCAGCAGTCTGACAGGGGGCGGTTCAGATACGCAGTATTTT. It translates to CASSLTGGGSDTQYF.

The rearrangement uses TRBV4-3 and TRBJ2-7; D is ambiguous. Per the germline V gene, CDR1 is LGHNA and CDR2 is YSLEER. The CDR3 spans 15 residues. Trimming took 0 bases from V and 3 from J, leaving 12 bases between them. CDR3 in DNA: TGCGCCAGCAGCCAAGAACTGGCCGAACGCTACGAGCAGTACTTC. This translates into CASSQELAERYEQYF.

The chain joins TRBV7-9 to TRBJ2-1; D unresolved. Germline V CDR1 and CDR2: SEHNR, FQNEAQ (reference sequence). Trimming removed 5 bases at V and 2 bases at J, with 16 bases between. The CDR3 loop spans 16 amino acids. CDR3: CASSPGPTPTYNEQFF. The CDR3 nucleotides read TGTGCCAGCAGCCCTGGGCCCACCCCCACCTACAATGAGCAGTTCTTC.

This clone was observed once. The rearrangement uses TRBV4-1 and TRBJ2-1; weak D call: TRBD1 (6 bases). CDR1 is MGHRA and CDR2 is YSYEKL in the germline V gene. The CDR3 has 18 residues. Trimming removed 2 bases at V and 0 bases at J, with 17 bases between. Here the CDR3 reads CASSQSQGLDYSYNEQFF. CDR3 coding DNA: TGCGCCAGCAGCCAAAGTCAGGGGCTCGACTACTCCTACAATGAGCAGTTCTTC.

The gene calls are TRBV5-1 and TRBJ2-1, with 11 bases identical to TRBD2. The junction had 9 bases not matched to a gene; V was cut back by 7 bases and J by 3 bases. The CDR3 contains 16 residues. Germline lookup yields CDR1 SGHRS and CDR2 YFSETQ. The CDR3 DNA reads as TGCGCCAGCCGACAATCCGGGACTAGCGGCTACAATGAGCAGTTCTTC. Encoded protein: CASRQSGTSGYNEQFF.

The chain is built from TRBV19 and TRBJ2-6; 7 nucleotides agree with TRBD1. CDR3 length equals 18 residues. With 10 bases clipped from V and 0 bases from J, the junction kept 15 bases outside the gene matches. Germline CDR1 reads LNHDA; CDR2 reads SQIVND (reference sequence). The CDR3 DNA is TGTGCCAACCCGGGACAGTTCCCCTCGCTCTCTGGGGCCAACGTCCTGACTTTC. Protein sequence: CANPGQFPSLSGANVLTF.

The rearrangement joins TRBV5-4 to TRBJ1-2; 11 bases line up with TRBD1. The trim removed 3 bases at V and 1 base at J, leaving 5 bases unmatched. The CDR3 covers 16 residues. Germline V lookup: CDR1 SGHNT, CDR2 YYREEE (reference sequence). The CDR3 sequence is CASSSQDRGLNYGYTF. CDR3 bases: TGTGCCAGCAGCTCCCAGGACAGGGGGCTTAACTATGGCTACACCTTC.

This clone was seen a single time. V gene TRBV10-2 combines with J gene TRBJ2-3; tentative D call: TRBD2 (7 bases). V gave up 2 bases and J gave up 2 bases, with 11 bases separating them. In germline, CDR1 is WSHSY, CDR2 SAAADI. This CDR3 region has 15 residues. CDR3 nucleotide sequence: TGCGCCAGCAGTGAGCGGGGGGCCGCCACAGATACGCAGTATTTT. Protein product: CASSERGAATDTQYF.

The chain couples TRBV29-1 to TRBJ2-2; weak D call: TRBD2 (6 bases). This CDR3 is 17 amino acids long. The V and J ends lost 7 bases and 6 bases respectively, with 27 bases between them. The germline V gene has CDR1 SQVTM and CDR2 ANQGSEA. The CDR3 coding sequence is TGCAGCGCTATCCTCCCCCGGGGGTCCCTTGATGCCGGGGAGCTGTTTTTT. Its translation: CSAILPRGSLDAGELFF.

This chain links TRBV19 with TRBJ2-7, with TRBD1 matching 10 bases. Trimming cost V 7 bases and J 3 bases; bases outside gene matches: 12. This CDR3 contains 16 residues. Germline assignment: CDR1 LNHDA and CDR2 SQIVND (reference sequence). CDR3 residues: CASTEGSGTGDYEQYF. CDR3 nucleotides: TGTGCCAGTACGGAGGGCTCCGGGACAGGGGACTACGAGCAGTACTTC.

A note on this clone: The same CDR3 can be traced to other DNA sequences in this sample. This chain connects TRBV6-5 to TRBJ2-3; maybe TRBD2 (5 bases). Trimming removed 5 bases at V and 0 bases at J, with 9 bases between. Germline V CDR1 and CDR2: MNHEY, SVGAGI. The CDR3 is 14 amino acids. The CDR3 DNA sequence: TGTGCCAGCAGTCCGGGGTGGAGCACAGATACGCAGTATTTT. It codes for CASSPGWSTDTQYF.

This sequence joins TRBV5-4 and TRBJ1-1; D might be TRBD1 (6 bases). Trimming shortened V by 6 bases and J by 1 base, and 16 bases separated the two germline ends. This CDR3 contains 15 residues. Looked up from germline, CDR1 is SGHNT and CDR2 is YYREEE (reference sequence). CDR3 residues: CASTGGGSGNTEAFF. The CDR3 nucleotides are TGTGCCAGCACCGGAGGGGGGAGTGGGAACACTGAAGCTTTCTTT.

V and J are TRBV7-2 and TRBJ2-2; 16 bases match TRBD2. Trimming removed 5 bases from V and 6 bases from J; junction bases left unmatched: 6. CDR3 length equals 17 residues. Germline loops: CDR1 SGHTA, CDR2 FQGNSA. CDR3 protein: CASSPLGLAGGPGELFF. CDR3 in DNA: TGTGCCAGCAGCCCCTTGGGACTAGCGGGAGGGCCCGGGGAGCTGTTTTTT.

The chain combines TRBV7-9 with TRBJ1-1, with D possibly TRBD1 on 6 matching bases. The CDR3 has 13 residues. Trimming took 5 bases from V and 7 from J, leaving 14 bases between them. Per the germline V gene, CDR1 is SEHNR and CDR2 is FQNEAQ (reference sequence). CDR3 DNA sequence: TGTGCCAGCAGCGCTAAATCGGACAGTGAAGCTTTCTTT. It yields the protein CASSAKSDSEAFF.

The chain links TRBV7-2 to TRBJ1-3; 7 bases are a match to TRBD1. Germline CDR1 is SGHTA and CDR2 is FQGNSA. J was trimmed by 0 bases and V by 6 bases; bases with no gene match: 17. The CDR3 spans 19 residues. CDR3 protein: CASRPGGGTEAYSGNTIYF. The CDR3 nucleotides read TGTGCCAGCAGACCAGGGGGAGGGACAGAGGCTTACTCTGGAAACACCATATATTTT.

This clone has only one observation. This chain's CDR3 is CASSPNGLAGGVFQYF. The CDR3 region has the DNA TGTGCCAGCAGTCCTAATGGGCTAGCGGGAGGGGTATTTCAGTACTTC. V and J are TRBV2 and TRBJ2-4, with TRBD2 matching over 12 bases. V was pared by 5 bases and J by 11 bases, with 13 bases of the junction left unmatched. Germline CDR1 is SNHLY and CDR2 is FYNNEI. The CDR3 has 16 amino acids.

The chain recombines TRBV2 with TRBJ1-1; maybe TRBD1 (5 bases). Germline V CDR1 and CDR2: SNHLY, FYNNEI. This CDR3 comprises 15 residues. The V end was cut by 1 base, the J end by 1 base, with 10 bases between. The CDR3: CASSEGGSGNTEAFF. The CDR3 nucleotides read TGTGCCAGCAGTGAAGGGGGGTCAGGGAACACTGAAGCTTTCTTT.

The gene calls are TRBV5-1 and TRBJ2-2; no definite D call. V was cut by 0 bases and J by 1 base, with 7 bases left in between. The CDR3 has 15 amino acids. Germline CDR1 and CDR2: SGHRS and YFSETQ. CDR3 in DNA: TGCGCCAGCAGCTTGGTAGAGAAGAACACCGGGGAGCTGTTTTTT. This codes for CASSLVEKNTGELFF.

This rearrangement joins TRBV5-4 to TRBJ2-5; no definite D call. This CDR3 comprises 13 residues. Between the trimmed V and J ends, which lost 4 bases and 5 bases, there was a span of 12 bases. From germline, CDR1 is SGHNT and CDR2 YYREEE (reference sequence). The CDR3 loop is CASSRASAETQYF. CDR3 in DNA: TGTGCCAGCAGCCGGGCCTCTGCGGAGACCCAGTACTTC. Full variable domain (missing parts from reference TRBV5-4 and TRBJ2-5): ETGVTQSPTHLIKTRGQQVTLRCSSQSGHNTVSWYQQALGQGPQFIFQYYREEENGRGNFPPRFSGLQFPNYSSELNVNALELDDSALYLCASSRASAETQYFGPGTRLLVL.

The genes are TRBV6-5 and TRBJ1-3; TRBD1 matches 7 bases. The CDR3 is made up of 14 amino acids. CDR1 and CDR2 (germline): MNHEY, SVGAGI. J lost 2 bases, V lost 6 bases, and 4 bases had no gene match. CDR3: CASSQDRAGNTIYF. The CDR3 DNA is TGTGCCAGCAGCCAAGACAGGGCTGGAAACACCATATATTTT.

This sequence joins TRBV5-5 and TRBJ2-7; D perhaps matches TRBD1 (5 bases). This CDR3 is built from 16 residues. The V gene lost 0 bases and the J gene lost 0 bases, with 13 bases spanning the gap. Germline lookup yields CDR1 SGHKS and CDR2 YYEKEE (reference sequence). The CDR3 coding sequence is TGTGCCAGCAGCTTGGCATGGGCAGGGTACTCCTACGAGCAGTACTTC. Protein sequence: CASSLAWAGYSYEQYF. The variable domain in full, completed from reference TRBV5-5 and TRBJ2-7, reads DAGVTQSPTHLIKTRGQQVTLRCSPISGHKSVSWYQQVLGQGPQFIFQYYEKEERGRGNFPDRFSARQFPNYSSELNVNALLLGDSALYLCASSLAWAGYSYEQYFGPGTRLTVT.

The chain is built from TRBV6-1 and TRBJ2-5; D is possibly TRBD2 (6 bases). Looked up from germline, CDR1 is MNHNS and CDR2 is SASEGT. V shed 10 bases and J shed 4 bases, with 16 bases lying between them. The CDR3 consists of 13 residues. In nucleotides, the CDR3 is TGTGCCACCCCGGGCCCCGGGAGAGAGACCCAGTACTTC. Residues: CATPGPGRETQYF.

Remarks on this clone: At one of its ends the junction is not consistent with the germline gene, which may arise from a read error. The genes are TRBV19 and TRBJ2-1; the match to TRBD2 covers 8 bases. CDR1 LNHDA and CDR2 SQIVND come from the germline V gene (reference sequence). This CDR3 region has 13 residues. The CDR3 sequence: CASSPSGGGSGVF. For the CDR3, the DNA is TGTGCCAGTAGTCCCTCCGGGGGGGGATCCGGAGTCTTC.

The chain links TRBV28 to TRBJ1-4, with TRBD1 as a possible D gene (6 bases). Germline CDR1 is MDHEN and CDR2 is SYDVKM. Trimming removed 6 bases from V and 8 bases from J, with 13 bases in between. CDR3 length: 13 amino acids. The CDR3 region is CASRGHGVEKLFF. CDR3 DNA sequence: TGTGCCAGCAGGGGACACGGGGTAGAAAAACTGTTTTTT.